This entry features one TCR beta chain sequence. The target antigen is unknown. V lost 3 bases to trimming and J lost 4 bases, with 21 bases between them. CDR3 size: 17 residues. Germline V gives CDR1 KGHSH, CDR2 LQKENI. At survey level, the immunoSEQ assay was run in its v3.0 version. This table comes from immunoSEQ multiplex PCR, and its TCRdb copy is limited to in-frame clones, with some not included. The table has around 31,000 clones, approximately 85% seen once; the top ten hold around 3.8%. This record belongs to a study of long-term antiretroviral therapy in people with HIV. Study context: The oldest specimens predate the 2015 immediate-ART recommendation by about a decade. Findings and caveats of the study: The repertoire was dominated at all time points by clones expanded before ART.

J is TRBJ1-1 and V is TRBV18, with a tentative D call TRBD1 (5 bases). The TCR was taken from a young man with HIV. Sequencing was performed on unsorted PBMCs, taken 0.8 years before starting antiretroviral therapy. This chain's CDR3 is CASSPTSLRTRGTEAFF. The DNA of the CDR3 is TGTGCCAGCTCACCGACGAGCCTCAGGACGAGGGGCACTGAAGCTTTCTTT.